Below, 13 T cell receptor beta chains from the same sample are listed, as sequenced in a study of vaccination effects on CD4 cells after COVID-19. These receptors have no known antigen. Method: immunoSEQ multiplex PCR; TCRdb's copy keeps in-frame clones and lacks some. The sample comprises approximately 29,000 clones, 73% of which are singletons, and 10% rests with the top ten. Before sequencing took place, the ViraFEST assay used viral peptide pools to expand antigen-specific CD4+ T cells. The authors isolated CD4+ T cells after 9 to 10 days of culture. All study participants received two doses of BNT162b2 or mRNA-1273 vaccine. The specimen was CD4+ T cells from PBMCs cultured with HCoV-NL63 spike peptides, collected after COVID-19 vaccination. The origin of the receptors is a human donor who received a COVID-19 vaccine.

The chain carries TRBV2 and TRBJ2-1; the match to TRBD2 covers 9 bases. This CDR3 contains 16 residues. V lost 7 bases to trimming and J lost 8 bases; unmatched junction nucleotides: 15. Germline CDR1 is SNHLY and CDR2 is FYNNEI. The CDR3 sequence is CASTGIGGRANYEQFF. Here the CDR3 DNA reads TGTGCCAGCACAGGGATTGGCGGGAGGGCCAATTATGAGCAGTTCTTC.

The chain recombines TRBV5-5 with TRBJ1-6; D gene unclear. This CDR3 is built from 14 residues. Germline values: CDR1 SGHKS, CDR2 YYEKEE (reference sequence). The germline V and J ends were trimmed by 0 bases and 8 bases, with 9 bases remaining between them. The CDR3 nucleotides are TGTGCCAGCAGCTTGGTACTTTTTGATTCACCCCTCCACTTT. As protein: CASSLVLFDSPLHF.

CDR3 region: CASRDRVTGGANVLTF. The CDR3 DNA reads TGTGCCAGCAGAGACAGGGTTACGGGTGGGGCCAACGTCCTGACTTTC. The gene calls are TRBV6-6 and TRBJ2-6; 7 bases line up with TRBD1. From germline, CDR1 is MNHNY and CDR2 SVGAGI (reference sequence). With V trimmed by 6 bases and J by 3 bases, 8 bases remained unmatched. This CDR3 is built from 16 residues.

Only one count was recorded for this clone. The V gene is TRBV6-5, the J gene TRBJ2-7; D is ambiguous. The V end was cut by 7 bases, the J end by 4 bases, with 5 bases between. Looked up from germline, CDR1 is MNHEY and CDR2 is SVGAGI. The CDR3 sequence is 10 residues long. The CDR3 loop is CASTEYEQYF. CDR3 DNA sequence: TGTGCCAGCACCGAGTACGAGCAGTACTTC.

This clone was recorded only once. J is TRBJ1-2 and V is TRBV6-4, with D maybe TRBD1 (6 bases). V lost 7 bases, J lost 6 bases, and 18 bases lay in between. The CDR3 contains 14 residues. Germline V gene sequence: CDR1 MRHNA, CDR2 SNTAGT. The CDR3 DNA is TGTGCCAGCACTTTAAGGGGGGCTCTAGATGGCTACACCTTC. Residues: CASTLRGALDGYTF.

The chain has TRBV2 and TRBJ1-5, with 7 bases fitting TRBD1. This CDR3 comprises 15 residues. V shed 5 bases, J shed 5 bases, and the junction held 9 bases outside the gene matches. The germline V gene has CDR1 SNHLY and CDR2 FYNNEI. The chain's CDR3 is CASSPQGVRDQPQHF. The CDR3 DNA reads as TGTGCCAGCAGTCCTCAGGGGGTCAGGGATCAGCCCCAGCATTTT. The whole variable domain, filled in from reference TRBV2 and TRBJ1-5, reads EPEVTQTPSHQVTQMGQEVILRCVPISNHLYFYWYRQILGQKVEFLVSFYNNEISEKSEIFDDQFSVERPDGSNFTLKIRSTKLEDSAMYFCASSPQGVRDQPQHFGDGTRLSIL.

This chain uses TRBV24-1 with TRBJ2-3; TRBD1 is a possible D gene (6 bases). The CDR3 spans 11 residues. The germline V and J ends were trimmed by 4 bases and 12 bases, with 10 bases remaining between them. Germline V gene data show CDR1 as KGHDR and CDR2 as SFDVKD. The CDR3 DNA reads as TGTGCCACCAGTGAGAACAGGGTCCAGTATTTT. Amino acid sequence: CATSENRVQYF.

V gene TRBV25-1 combines with J gene TRBJ2-3, with 13 positions matching TRBD2. The CDR3 runs to 15 residues. CDR1 and CDR2 (germline): MGHDK, SYGVNS. Trimming at V came to 7 bases and at J to 6 bases, leaving 7 bases not matched to a gene. CDR3 loop: CASITSGGAMDTQYF. The CDR3, as DNA: TGTGCCAGCATCACTAGCGGGGGGGCCATGGATACGCAGTATTTT.

The chain carries TRBV7-2 and TRBJ2-7, with 10 bases lining up with TRBD2. The CDR3 extends over 15 amino acids. With 5 bases clipped from V and 3 bases from J, the junction kept 7 bases outside the gene matches. Per the germline V gene, CDR1 is SGHTA and CDR2 is FQGNSA. The DNA for the CDR3 is TGTGCCAGCAGCGCTCGCCTAGCGGGAGTCTACGAGCAGTACTTC. Translated: CASSARLAGVYEQYF.

CDR3 in DNA: TGCGCCAGCAGCCTCGGGACAATGTTGAACACTGAAGCTTTCTTT. This sequence encodes CASSLGTMLNTEAFF. The V gene is TRBV5-1, the J gene TRBJ1-1, with D perhaps matching TRBD1 (6 bases). Germline loops: CDR1 SGHRS, CDR2 YFSETQ. The CDR3 spans 15 residues. Trimming pared 4 bases from V and 0 bases from J, leaving 13 bases between.

V is TRBV7-6 and J is TRBJ2-2, with 10 bases aligning to TRBD2. The V and J ends lost 5 bases and 3 bases, in that order; junction bases with no gene match: 6. The V gene's germline CDR1 is SGHVS and CDR2 FNYEAQ. CDR3 length: 16 residues. For the CDR3, the DNA is TGTGCCAGCAGCCGGATAGCGGGAGGCGACACCGGGGAGCTGTTTTTT. Translating gives CASSRIAGGDTGELFF.

The chain carries TRBV6-5 and TRBJ2-1; weak D call: TRBD1 (6 bases). Trimming shortened V by 4 bases and J by 13 bases, and 23 bases separated the two germline ends. Germline CDR1 reads MNHEY; CDR2 reads SVGAGI. The CDR3 loop spans 15 amino acids. The CDR3 sequence: CASSLGGGGGLNQFF. CDR3 in DNA: TGTGCCAGCAGTTTAGGTGGTGGGGGCGGTCTGAATCAGTTCTTC.

This clone came up a few times. The chain recombines TRBV2 with TRBJ2-7; 7 bases line up with TRBD2. The CDR3 runs 13 residues. Germline V gene data show CDR1 as SNHLY and CDR2 as FYNNEI. The ends lost 6 bases at V and 6 bases at J; junction bases unmatched: 8. The CDR3: CASRAGVNREQYF. The CDR3 region has the DNA TGTGCCAGCAGGGCGGGAGTAAATCGCGAGCAGTACTTC. Looking up the rest from reference TRBV2 and TRBJ2-7 gives the full variable domain: EPEVTQTPSHQVTQMGQEVILRCVPISNHLYFYWYRQILGQKVEFLVSFYNNEISEKSEIFDDQFSVERPDGSNFTLKIRSTKLEDSAMYFCASRAGVNREQYFGPGTRLTVT.